The 29 T cell receptor beta chains in this list originate from one sample, sequenced in a study of shared clonotypes between healthy human individuals. Only in-frame clones appear in the TCRdb table, and some are missing; sequencing was by immunoSEQ multiplex PCR. The table has 2.3 million or so clones, more than 85% seen once. Input material: naive CD4+ T cells from PBMCs. Subset indicated: CD45RA+ positively selected. Every receptor here comes from a man between 18 and 35 years old in good health. Some clones in this sample may be carry-over from other donors' samples.

The chain recombines TRBV4-1 with TRBJ2-1, with D perhaps matching TRBD2 (6 bases). The CDR3 has 17 amino acids. Germline lookup yields CDR1 MGHRA and CDR2 YSYEKL. The V end lost 1 base, the J end lost 5 bases, and 18 bases lay between the germline ends. Here the CDR3 reads CASSQASVRPSHNEQFF. In DNA form, the CDR3 reads TGCGCCAGCAGCCAAGCTAGCGTACGCCCATCCCACAATGAGCAGTTCTTC.

A single count supports this clone. The rearrangement uses TRBV7-9 and TRBJ2-5; 10 nucleotides agree with TRBD1. V shed 5 bases and J 5 bases; nucleotides not matched to a gene: 8. The CDR3 has 15 amino acids. Germline CDR1 is SEHNR and CDR2 is FQNEAQ (reference sequence). CDR3 nucleotide sequence: TGTGCCAGCAGCAACGGACAGGGGGAGGAGGAGACCCAGTACTTC. It is translated as CASSNGQGEEETQYF.

This clone was seen just once. V is TRBV21-1 and J is TRBJ2-7; TRBD1 was called by the table and not checked on the DNA. TRBV21-1 counts as a pseudogene. There are 14 residues in the CDR3. This CDR3 is CASSKGGRTYEQYF. Here the CDR3 DNA reads TGTGCCAGCAGCAAAGGGGGCAGAACGTACGAGCAGTACTTC.

This chain joins TRBV28 and TRBJ2-2; no definite D call. The V and J ends lost 3 bases and 1 base respectively, with 6 bases between them. The germline V gene encodes CDR1 MDHEN and CDR2 SYDVKM. This CDR3 has 14 amino acids. CDR3 nucleotide sequence: TGTGCCAGCAGTTTTAGTTGGAACACCGGGGAGCTGTTTTTT. Encoded protein: CASSFSWNTGELFF.

V and J are TRBV21-1 and TRBJ2-3; the table's D call, TRBD2, was not checked against the DNA. TRBV21-1 is recorded as a pseudogene. The CDR3 covers 13 residues. This CDR3 is CASSLAAPRRQYF. CDR3 coding DNA: TGTGCCAGCAGCCTAGCGGCCCCCCGTAGGCAGTATTTT.

This rearrangement joins TRBV7-8 to TRBJ2-3; 9 nucleotides align to TRBD1. The CDR3 runs to 15 residues. The V and J ends lost 5 bases and 4 bases, in that order; junction bases with no gene match: 7. The germline V gene has CDR1 SGHVS and CDR2 FQNEAQ. The CDR3 spells CASSATGGIPDTQYF. The CDR3 DNA follows: TGTGCCAGCAGCGCCACAGGGGGCATTCCAGATACGCAGTATTTT. The whole variable domain, remainder taken from reference TRBV7-8 and TRBJ2-3, is GAGVSQSPRYKVAKRGQDVALRCDPISGHVSLFWYQQALGQGPEFLTYFQNEAQLDKSGLPSDRFFAERPEGSVSTLKIQRTQQEDSAVYLCASSATGGIPDTQYFGPGTRLTVL.

This clone has just a few counts. The chain combines TRBV28 with TRBJ1-5; 7 bases agree with TRBD1. The V gene end was trimmed by 5 bases and the J gene end by 2 bases; junction bases not matched to a gene: 12. This CDR3 comprises 17 residues. The germline gives CDR1 MDHEN, CDR2 SYDVKM. DNA for the CDR3: TGTGCCAGCAGTACCCCGGGTCTACAGGGGCGCAATCAGCCCCAGCATTTT. It translates to CASSTPGLQGRNQPQHF.

Points on this clone: The DNA is left out, because the CDR3 cannot be placed on it with certainty; the CDR3 is given as TCRdb lists it. This chain links TRBV25-1 with TRBJ2-2; the table assigns TRBD1, which was not confirmed against the DNA. The CDR3 length is 17 residues, termini included. CDR1 MGHDK and CDR2 SYGVNS come from the germline V gene. CDR3 region: CASSVGTGIKRHRGAVF.

This chain connects TRBV11-2 to TRBJ2-1; D not certain. Trimming shortened V by 0 bases and J by 10 bases, and 7 bases separated the two germline ends. The germline gives CDR1 SGHAT, CDR2 FQNNGV. The CDR3 covers 12 residues. CDR3 sequence (DNA): TGTGCCAGCAGCTTAGACGGACCGGAGCAGTTCTTC. Translating it yields CASSLDGPEQFF.

This sequence joins TRBV6-1 and TRBJ2-3; D remains unclear. CDR1 and CDR2 from the germline V gene are MNHNS and SASEGT. CDR3 length: 13 amino acids. V shed 3 bases and J shed 4 bases, with 8 bases lying between them. The CDR3 DNA sequence: TGTGCCAGCAGTGACGTCTGGGCAGATACGCAGTATTTT. Translation gives CASSDVWADTQYF.

A note on this clone: The sample holds other DNA sequences that translate to the same CDR3. The rearrangement links TRBV27 to TRBJ2-7; 11 bases are shared with TRBD1. V was clipped by 3 bases and J by 3 bases; unmatched bases: 4. The germline V gene has CDR1 MNHEY and CDR2 SMNVEV (reference sequence). This CDR3 spans 15 amino acids. This CDR3 reads CASSFLGTGGYEQYF. The DNA of the CDR3 is TGTGCCAGCAGTTTCCTTGGGACAGGGGGCTACGAGCAGTACTTC.

V usage is TRBV7-9 and J usage is TRBJ1-2, with TRBD1 as a possible D gene (5 bases). V was cut by 5 bases and J by 3 bases, with 16 bases left in between. There are 15 residues in the CDR3. The germline gives CDR1 SEHNR, CDR2 FQNEAQ (reference sequence). CDR3 protein: CASSPYVTDYYGYTF. The CDR3 nucleotides are TGTGCCAGCAGCCCATATGTGACAGATTACTATGGCTACACCTTC.

The chain couples TRBV10-2 to TRBJ2-5, with 8 bases identical to TRBD2. The germline gives CDR1 WSHSY, CDR2 SAAADI. V shed 6 bases and J 1 base; nucleotides not matched to a gene: 13. This CDR3 region has 17 residues. The CDR3 region has the DNA TGCGCCAGCAGGGATTGGGGACGAGCGGGGGTCCAAGAGACCCAGTACTTC. It yields the protein CASRDWGRAGVQETQYF.

The DNA for the CDR3 is TGTGCCAGCAGAGTAACTCGGGGCTTTAATGAAAAACTGTTTTTT. The encoded protein is CASRVTRGFNEKLFF. The chain has TRBV27 and TRBJ1-4; tentative D call: TRBD1 (5 bases). CDR1 is MNHEY, CDR2 SMNVEV, per germline (reference sequence). There are 15 residues in the CDR3. Trimming left V 6 bases short and J 4 bases short, with 15 bases between.

Details on this clone: This CDR3 is also generated by other DNA sequences in the sample. The chain couples TRBV5-1 to TRBJ2-2, with 9 bases matching TRBD1. The CDR3 length is 15 residues. The germline CDR1 and CDR2 sequences are SGHRS and YFSETQ. After removal of 3 bases from V and 2 bases from J, the junction contained 2 bases not matched to a gene. Here the CDR3 reads CASSSGQGNTGELFF. In DNA form, the CDR3 reads TGCGCCAGCAGCTCGGGACAGGGCAACACCGGGGAGCTGTTTTTT.

The rearrangement joins TRBV19 to TRBJ1-1; D is uncertain. The CDR3 loop spans 16 amino acids. V gave up 3 bases and J gave up 0 bases, with 14 bases separating them. Germline lookup yields CDR1 LNHDA and CDR2 SQIVND (reference sequence). The CDR3 DNA reads TGTGCCAGTAGTATCTTTCTGACCCTAATGAACACTGAAGCTTTCTTT. Residues: CASSIFLTLMNTEAFF. Complete variable domain (other parts from reference TRBV19 and TRBJ1-1): DGGITQSPKYLFRKEGQNVTLSCEQNLNHDAMYWYRQDPGQGLRLIYYSQIVNDFQKGDIAEGYSVSREKKESFPLTVTSAQKNPTAFYLCASSIFLTLMNTEAFFGQGTRLTVV.

This rearrangement joins TRBV18 to TRBJ2-1, with a possible D match to TRBD1 (5 bases). The CDR3 has 16 amino acids. Trimming pared 6 bases from V and 1 base from J, leaving 16 bases between. In germline, CDR1 is KGHSH, CDR2 LQKENI. CDR3 loop: CASSPQGSLSYNEQFF. The CDR3 region has the DNA TGTGCCAGCTCGCCTCAGGGCAGTTTGTCCTACAATGAGCAGTTCTTC.

The V call is TRBV28, the J call TRBJ1-4; possible D gene TRBD1, 5 bases. CDR3 size: 15 residues. Trimming shortened V by 9 bases and J by 1 base, and 15 bases separated the two germline ends. Germline-derived CDR1 and CDR2 are MDHEN and SYDVKM. The CDR3 spells CASSLRGLTNEKLFF. The CDR3 bases are TGTGCCAGTTCATTGAGGGGTTTAACTAATGAAAAACTGTTTTTT. The variable domain in full, completed from reference TRBV28 and TRBJ1-4, reads DVKVTQSSRYLVKRTGEKVFLECVQDMDHENMFWYRQDPGLGLRLIYFSYDVKMKEKGDIPEGYSVSREKKERFSLILESASTNQTSMYLCASSLRGLTNEKLFFGSGTQLSVL.

This clone has just one count. This chain connects TRBV13 to TRBJ2-5; no clear D gene. Looked up from germline, CDR1 is PRHDT and CDR2 is FYEKMQ (reference sequence). The CDR3 runs 14 residues. V was pared by 2 bases and J by 2 bases, with 9 bases between. CDR3 protein: CASSLFGPQETQYF. CDR3 in DNA: TGTGCCAGCAGCTTATTCGGTCCGCAAGAGACCCAGTACTTC.

A note on this clone: The junction shows a germline mismatch at one end, possibly a read error. This same CDR3 is encoded by further DNA sequences in the sample. The chain is built from TRBV5-1 and TRBJ2-5, with 11 bases lining up with TRBD2. The CDR3 totals 14 residues. Per the germline V gene, CDR1 is SGHRS and CDR2 is YFSETQ. CDR3 coding DNA: TGCGCCAGCGGATTAGCGGGAGGGCAAGAGACCCAATACTTC. This gives the protein CASGLAGGQETQYF.

The CDR3 nucleotides are TGTGCCAGCAGCTTAGCGGGAGCTCCGCGGGAGCAGTACTTC. Translation: CASSLAGAPREQYF. The chain recombines TRBV7-3 with TRBJ2-7, with 7 bases fitting TRBD2. Trimming took 2 bases from V and 7 from J; bases not matched to a gene: 8. This CDR3 is built from 14 residues. The germline gives CDR1 SGHTA, CDR2 FQGTGA.

The rearrangement joins TRBV9 to TRBJ2-3; TRBD2 aligns across 10 bases. CDR3 length equals 16 residues. Germline CDR1 is SGDLS and CDR2 is YYNGEE. With 3 bases clipped from V and 4 bases from J, the junction kept 8 bases outside the gene matches. Here the CDR3 reads CASSELAGEVADTQYF. CDR3 DNA: TGTGCCAGCAGCGAGCTAGCGGGAGAGGTGGCAGATACGCAGTATTTT.

J is TRBJ2-7 and V is TRBV28; D may correspond to TRBD1 or TRBD2 (5 bases each). Per the germline V gene, CDR1 is MDHEN and CDR2 is SYDVKM. V shed 3 bases and J shed 0 bases, with 15 bases lying between them. The CDR3 spans 16 residues. The CDR3 protein is CASSFSRDRSSYEQYF. CDR3 in DNA: TGTGCCAGCAGTTTTAGCCGGGACCGAAGCTCCTACGAGCAGTACTTC. The full variable domain, in which reference TRBV28 and TRBJ2-7 provide the parts outside the CDR3, is DVKVTQSSRYLVKRTGEKVFLECVQDMDHENMFWYRQDPGLGLRLIYFSYDVKMKEKGDIPEGYSVSREKKERFSLILESASTNQTSMYLCASSFSRDRSSYEQYFGPGTRLTVT.

This clone was found a few times. V usage is TRBV28 and J usage is TRBJ1-1; TRBD1 might be the D (6 bases). The CDR3 extends over 14 amino acids. Germline loops: CDR1 MDHEN, CDR2 SYDVKM. V was shortened by 2 bases and J by 1 base, with 8 bases between the two germline ends. CDR3 in DNA: TGTGCCAGCAGTTTAGTGACAGGGAACACTGAAGCTTTCTTT. This translates into CASSLVTGNTEAFF.

The genes are TRBV2 and TRBJ1-1; D not resolved. V dropped 5 bases and J dropped 5 bases, with 15 bases sitting between them. The CDR3 contains 14 residues. Germline loops: CDR1 SNHLY, CDR2 FYNNEI. The CDR3 bases are TGTGCCAGCAGTCCCTCACGTGGTCAGACTGAAGCTTTCTTT. Protein sequence: CASSPSRGQTEAFF.

Written as DNA, the CDR3 is TGTGCCAGTAGTATGGGTGTTTCAATCCCGGCCTACGAGCAGTACTTC. It yields the protein CASSMGVSIPAYEQYF. This sequence joins TRBV19 and TRBJ2-7; D not certain. CDR1 and CDR2 from the germline V gene are LNHDA and SQIVND (reference sequence). Trimming took 3 bases from V and 2 from J, leaving 17 bases between them. This CDR3 is built from 16 residues.

The rearrangement joins TRBV13 to TRBJ2-7; no clear D gene. Germline assignment: CDR1 PRHDT and CDR2 FYEKMQ (reference sequence). Deletions cut 1 base from V and 2 bases from J, with 9 bases between. CDR3 size: 14 residues. The CDR3 sequence: CASSLDSRAYEQYF. The CDR3, as DNA: TGTGCCAGCAGCTTAGATTCCAGAGCCTACGAGCAGTACTTC.

The CDR3 loop reads CASSLSRSNTEAFF. The CDR3 nucleotides are TGTGCCAGCAGTTTATCGAGGTCGAACACTGAAGCTTTCTTT. The V call is TRBV27, the J call TRBJ1-1; D is unclear. The V end lost 0 bases, the J end lost 1 base, and 6 bases lay between the germline ends. Germline CDR1 reads MNHEY; CDR2 reads SMNVEV (reference sequence). The CDR3 runs 14 residues.

The chain links TRBV29-1 to TRBJ2-2; 9 bases match TRBD2. The CDR3 has 14 residues. The germline gives CDR1 SQVTM, CDR2 ANQGSEA. Unmatched junction bases numbered 3, after V lost 5 bases and J lost 2 bases. The CDR3 loop reads CSVRLAVNTGELFF. The CDR3, as DNA: TGCAGCGTTCGACTAGCGGTAAACACCGGGGAGCTGTTTTTT.